The clone carrying this T cell receptor (beta chain) was seen at least ten times. The antigen is undetermined. TCR beta CDR3 regions were amplified from RNA. Using the HTBI primer set, a first-round RT-PCR was run on the TCR CDR3. MiXCR, applied by TCRdb to the multiplex PCR reads, yields one record per CDR3 protein. Of fewer than 650,000 distinct CDR3 sequences listed, around 50% were seen once; the top ten hold about two fifths. The data are from a study of T cells in Graves' hyperthyroidism and ophthalmopathy. Study-level points and caveats: Most thyroid clonotypes with frequency above 0.001 were detected in blood.

V was shortened by 4 bases and J by 4 bases, with 14 bases between the two germline ends. The CDR3 length is 15 residues. Germline V CDR1 and CDR2: SGHTA, FQGNSA. What was sequenced was peripheral blood or thyroid tissue (not recorded which). The genes are TRBV7-2 and TRBJ1-3, with D unclear. The TCR originated in an adult woman with Graves' disease, either hyperthyroidism or ophthalmopathy (not recorded which). The CDR3: CASSSKGPTGNTIYF. CDR3 DNA sequence: TGTGCCAGCAGCTCAAAAGGGCCCACGGGAAACACCATATATTTT.